Listed here are 24 T cell receptor beta chains from one sample, sequenced in a study of T cell changes during pregnancy in multiple sclerosis. The method was immunoSEQ multiplex PCR; TCRdb's version includes in-frame clones alone and lacks a portion of them. The sample consists of 30,000 to 50,000 clones, 90% to 95% of them appearing once. The sequencing here drew on CD4+ T cells from peripheral blood mononuclear cells, taken in the third trimester of pregnancy. All receptors come from a female donor in good health, enrolled as a control in a pregnancy study.

The V and J genes are TRBV4-1 and TRBJ2-7, with TRBD1 identical over 10 bases. The germline CDR1 and CDR2 sequences are MGHRA and YSYEKL. The CDR3 is 16 residues long. V dropped 4 bases and J dropped 4; count of bases not matched to a gene: 10. The CDR3 region is CASSLQTGTGEYEQYF. The DNA of the CDR3 is TGCGCCAGCAGCCTTCAGACCGGGACAGGGGAGTACGAGCAGTACTTC.

V gene TRBV29-1 combines with J gene TRBJ1-1, with TRBD1 as a possible D gene (5 bases). Germline lookup yields CDR1 SQVTM and CDR2 ANQGSEA. The V and J ends lost 0 bases and 4 bases respectively, with 12 bases between them. This CDR3 spans 14 amino acids. DNA for the CDR3: TGCAGCGTTGAAGATCGGCGGGGGTCCACTGAAGCTTTCTTT. Its protein product is CSVEDRRGSTEAFF.

The chain carries TRBV2 and TRBJ1-5; 7 bases map to TRBD1. CDR3 length equals 16 residues. The trim removed 6 bases at V and 4 bases at J, leaving 12 bases unmatched. Germline CDR1 reads SNHLY; CDR2 reads FYNNEI. The CDR3 is CASRREGGEVNQPQHF. In nucleotides, the CDR3 is TGTGCCAGCAGGAGAGAAGGGGGCGAAGTAAATCAGCCCCAGCATTTT.

In this sample, this clone turned up once. DNA of the CDR3: TGTGCCAGCCAGGTATTCTATGGCTACACCTTC. Translated, it gives CASQVFYGYTF. The chain combines TRBV6-6 with TRBJ1-2; no reliable D call. Germline-derived CDR1 and CDR2 are MNHNY and SVGAGI (reference sequence). The CDR3 has 11 residues. The V end was cut by 8 bases, the J end by 4 bases, with 8 bases between.

The DNA of the CDR3 is TGTGCCAGCAGTGACAGGGGGTCCGAAAGCACAGATACGCAGTATTTT. Its translation is CASSDRGSESTDTQYF. The chain couples TRBV2 to TRBJ2-3, with 7 positions matching TRBD1. Germline CDR1 reads SNHLY; CDR2 reads FYNNEI. The trim removed 3 bases at V and 0 bases at J, leaving 6 bases unmatched. The CDR3 covers 16 residues.

This sequence joins TRBV9 and TRBJ2-5; D gene ambiguous. Trimming removed 4 bases at V and 2 bases at J, with 18 bases between. The CDR3 consists of 16 residues. CDR1 and CDR2 from the germline V gene are SGDLS and YYNGEE. The CDR3 reads CASSLGIGGPQETQYF. CDR3 DNA sequence: TGTGCCAGCAGCTTAGGCATCGGCGGCCCTCAAGAGACCCAGTACTTC.

This chain joins TRBV4-1 and TRBJ2-7; possible D gene TRBD1, 5 bases. Germline V CDR1 and CDR2: MGHRA, YSYEKL. This CDR3 comprises 14 residues. The V and J ends lost 1 base and 4 bases respectively, with 11 bases between them. The DNA of the CDR3 is TGCGCCAGCAGCCAAGGGGGCATGGGTTACGAGCAGTACTTC. It yields the protein CASSQGGMGYEQYF.

V gene TRBV11-2 combines with J gene TRBJ2-7; no firm D call. CDR1 is SGHAT and CDR2 is FQNNGV in the germline V gene. V lost 0 bases to trimming and J lost 5 bases, with 5 bases between them. The CDR3 loop spans 12 amino acids. The CDR3 here is CASSLDFHEQYF. The CDR3 DNA follows: TGTGCCAGCAGCTTAGACTTCCACGAGCAGTACTTC.

V is TRBV19 and J is TRBJ1-5; no clear D. CDR1 and CDR2 (germline): LNHDA, SQIVND (reference sequence). The CDR3 loop spans 14 amino acids. Trimming shortened V by 5 bases and J by 6 bases, and 14 bases separated the two germline ends. The CDR3 reads CASSFLGLGQPQHF. DNA of the CDR3: TGTGCCAGTAGTTTCTTGGGCCTCGGTCAGCCCCAGCATTTT.

This sequence joins TRBV7-2 and TRBJ2-7, with 7 nucleotides matching TRBD2. Germline loops: CDR1 SGHTA, CDR2 FQGNSA. The junction had 17 bases not matched to a gene; V was cut back by 5 bases and J by 7 bases. The CDR3 is 16 amino acids. CDR3 sequence reads: CASSPSWGGTAREQYF. The CDR3 bases are TGTGCCAGCAGCCCATCGTGGGGAGGGACCGCGCGGGAGCAGTACTTC. Drawing the rest from reference TRBV7-2 and TRBJ2-7, the complete variable domain is GAGVSQSPSNKVTEKGKDVELRCDPISGHTALYWYRQSLGQGLEFLIYFQGNSAPDKSGLPSDRFSAERTGGSVSTLTIQRTQQEDSAVYLCASSPSWGGTAREQYFGPGTRLTVT.

This sequence joins TRBV4-2 and TRBJ2-3; possible D gene TRBD1, 5 bases. Trimming took 1 base from V and 0 from J, leaving 11 bases between them. The CDR3 loop spans 16 amino acids. Germline loops: CDR1 LGHNA, CDR2 YNFKEQ. DNA for the CDR3: TGTGCCAGCAGCCAAGCAGGGCAGGCTAGCACAGATACGCAGTATTTT. This codes for CASSQAGQASTDTQYF.

The chain has TRBV4-1 and TRBJ2-1, with D possibly being TRBD2 (7 bases). In germline, CDR1 is MGHRA, CDR2 YSYEKL. The CDR3 extends over 18 amino acids. Between the trimmed V and J ends, which lost 3 bases and 1 base, there was a span of 19 bases. CDR3: CASSHPRGGEGSYNEQFF. The CDR3 region has the DNA TGCGCCAGCAGCCACCCGAGGGGGGGAGAGGGTTCCTACAATGAGCAGTTCTTC.

This clone was seen just once. The chain is built from TRBV5-1 and TRBJ1-2; D uncertain. Trimming pared 2 bases from V and 5 bases from J, leaving 7 bases between. CDR1 is SGHRS and CDR2 is YFSETQ in the germline V gene. CDR3 size: 12 residues. The chain's CDR3 is CASSFGEYGYTF. The CDR3 nucleotides are TGCGCCAGCAGCTTCGGGGAATATGGCTACACCTTC.

This rearrangement joins TRBV18 to TRBJ1-6; 8 bases match TRBD1. CDR3 length: 15 amino acids. The V gene's germline CDR1 is KGHSH and CDR2 LQKENI. With V trimmed by 6 bases and J by 8 bases, 9 bases remained unmatched. CDR3 nucleotides: TGTGCCAGCTCCCCAACCCAGGGGGCGGATTCACCCCTCCACTTT. It translates to CASSPTQGADSPLHF.

This clone was seen a few times. The chain couples TRBV19 to TRBJ1-5; D uncertain. Trimming took 3 bases from V and 9 from J, leaving 9 bases between them. This CDR3 has 12 residues. Germline CDR1 reads LNHDA; CDR2 reads SQIVND (reference sequence). Written as DNA, the CDR3 is TGTGCCAGTAGTATCATTGGGCGGCCCCAGCATTTT. Protein product: CASSIIGRPQHF.

V and J are TRBV25-1 and TRBJ2-7; 9 bases line up with TRBD2. V dropped 2 bases and J dropped 2; count of bases not matched to a gene: 4. Germline CDR1 reads MGHDK; CDR2 reads SYGVNS. The CDR3 totals 15 residues. CDR3 coding DNA: TGTGCCAGCAGTGAAGGCGGGAGGGCAACCTACGAGCAGTACTTC. Translation gives CASSEGGRATYEQYF.

This chain uses TRBV6-1 with TRBJ2-5; D ambiguous. Germline lookup yields CDR1 MNHNS and CDR2 SASEGT. Between the trimmed V and J ends, which lost 6 bases and 5 bases, there was a span of 13 bases. This CDR3 contains 13 residues. In DNA, the CDR3 is TGTGCCAGCAGATGGAGTGGAACTGAGACCCAGTACTTC. Translating it yields CASRWSGTETQYF.

The chain recombines TRBV28 with TRBJ2-5; TRBD2 matches 8 bases. This CDR3 has 13 residues. V was pared by 5 bases and J by 5 bases, with 4 bases of the junction left unmatched. Germline assignment: CDR1 MDHEN and CDR2 SYDVKM. The DNA for the CDR3 is TGTGCCAGCAGTGGGACTAGTAGTGAGACCCAGTACTTC. Its translation is CASSGTSSETQYF.

The rearrangement links TRBV4-3 to TRBJ2-5; D gene ambiguous. The length of the CDR3 is 14 residues. Germline V gene data show CDR1 as LGHNA and CDR2 as YSLEER. Trimming removed 4 bases from V and 3 bases from J, with 12 bases in between. CDR3 nucleotides: TGCGCCAGCAGCCGCGGCCTGGGTAAAGAGACCCAGTACTTC. Amino acid sequence: CASSRGLGKETQYF.

The chain has TRBV29-1 and TRBJ2-1; tentative D call: TRBD1 (6 bases). The CDR3 runs 14 residues. The germline V and J ends were trimmed by 5 bases and 2 bases, with 13 bases remaining between them. Germline CDR1 SQVTM, CDR2 ANQGSEA. The CDR3 nucleotides read TGCAGCGTTTTGGGGACAACAGCCTACAATGAGCAGTTCTTC. It encodes CSVLGTTAYNEQFF.

Only a few counts were recorded for this clone. The V gene is TRBV6-1, the J gene TRBJ2-7; 9 bases map to TRBD1. Germline assignment: CDR1 MNHNS and CDR2 SASEGT. The CDR3 length is 13 residues. After removal of 8 bases from V and 3 bases from J, the junction contained 5 bases not matched to a gene. CDR3 protein: CASGRDRDYEQYF. DNA of the CDR3: TGTGCCAGCGGTCGGGACAGGGACTACGAGCAGTACTTC.

The chain recombines TRBV28 with TRBJ1-1, with D maybe TRBD1 (5 bases). V was clipped by 7 bases and J by 7 bases, with 16 bases between them. Germline assignment: CDR1 MDHEN and CDR2 SYDVKM. CDR3 size: 13 residues. CDR3 region: CASNNGHRVEAFF. The CDR3 DNA sequence: TGTGCCAGCAATAATGGACACCGAGTTGAAGCTTTCTTT. The full variable domain, its missing parts supplied by reference TRBV28 and TRBJ1-1, is DVKVTQSSRYLVKRTGEKVFLECVQDMDHENMFWYRQDPGLGLRLIYFSYDVKMKEKGDIPEGYSVSREKKERFSLILESASTNQTSMYLCASNNGHRVEAFFGQGTRLTVV.

This clone was observed a handful of times. The gene calls are TRBV19 and TRBJ2-5; 14 bases are shared with TRBD2. CDR1 is LNHDA and CDR2 is SQIVND in the germline V gene (reference sequence). V gave up 3 bases and J gave up 5 bases; unmatched junction bases: 5. CDR3 length equals 16 residues. CDR3 loop: CASSILGTSGSETQYF. The DNA for the CDR3 is TGTGCCAGTAGTATTTTGGGGACTAGCGGGAGCGAGACCCAGTACTTC. The variable domain in full, with the rest retrieved from reference TRBV19 and TRBJ2-5, is DGGITQSPKYLFRKEGQNVTLSCEQNLNHDAMYWYRQDPGQGLRLIYYSQIVNDFQKGDIAEGYSVSREKKESFPLTVTSAQKNPTAFYLCASSILGTSGSETQYFGPGTRLLVL.

The chain joins TRBV11-1 to TRBJ2-7; possibly TRBD1 for D (6 bases). The V gene's germline CDR1 is SGHAT and CDR2 FQDESV (reference sequence). The V end lost 2 bases, the J end lost 2 bases, and 10 bases lay between the germline ends. The CDR3 covers 14 residues. CDR3 in amino acids: CASSLSDSAYEQYF. CDR3 DNA: TGTGCCAGCAGCTTATCGGACAGCGCCTACGAGCAGTACTTC.